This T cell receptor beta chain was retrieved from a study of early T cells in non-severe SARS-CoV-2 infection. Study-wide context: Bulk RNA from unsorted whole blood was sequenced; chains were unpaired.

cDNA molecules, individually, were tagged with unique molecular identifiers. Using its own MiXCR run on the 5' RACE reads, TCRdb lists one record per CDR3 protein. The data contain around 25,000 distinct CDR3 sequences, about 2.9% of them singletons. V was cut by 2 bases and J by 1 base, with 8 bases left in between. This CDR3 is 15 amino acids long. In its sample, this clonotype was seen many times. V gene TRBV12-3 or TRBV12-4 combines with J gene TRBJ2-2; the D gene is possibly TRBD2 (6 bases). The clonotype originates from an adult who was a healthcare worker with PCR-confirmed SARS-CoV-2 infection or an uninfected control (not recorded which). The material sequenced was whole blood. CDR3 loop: CASSLIGGNTGELFF. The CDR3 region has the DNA TGTGCCAGCAGTTTAATCGGGGGGAACACCGGGGAGCTGTTTTTT.